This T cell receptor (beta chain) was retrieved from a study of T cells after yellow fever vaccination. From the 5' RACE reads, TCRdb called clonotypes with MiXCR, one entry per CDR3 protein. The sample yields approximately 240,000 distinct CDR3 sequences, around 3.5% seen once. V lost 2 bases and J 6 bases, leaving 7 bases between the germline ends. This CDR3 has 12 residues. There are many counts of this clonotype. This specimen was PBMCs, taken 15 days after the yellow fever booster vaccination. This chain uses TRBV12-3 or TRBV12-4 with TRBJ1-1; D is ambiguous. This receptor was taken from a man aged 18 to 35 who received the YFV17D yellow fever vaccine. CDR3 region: CASSLNSAEAFF. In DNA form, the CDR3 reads TGTGCCAGCAGTTTAAATAGCGCTGAAGCTTTCTTT.